The clone carrying this TCR beta chain was detected only a few times. Its matching antigen is unknown. This sample is part of a study of cytomegalovirus exposure and HLA in healthy donors. The wider study: The platform used for the 110 or so validation repertoires matched that of the 650 to 750 first-cohort repertoires, a later analysis reported.

The table came from immunoSEQ multiplex PCR; TCRdb's copy has only in-frame clones and leaves some out. The sample consists of 150,000 to 200,000 clones, roughly 81% of them appearing once. Findings and caveats of the study: The study put around 180 TCR beta chains on its list as cytomegalovirus-associated. In vitro, three CMV-associated chains proved specific for CMV antigens.

This TCR was sampled from a woman aged 30 to 39 in good health and CMV-seronegative. The sample consisted of PBMCs.

In DNA, the CDR3 is TGCAGCGGGGCGGGGGGTGCGAGAAAATCAGGGGAGACCCAGTACTTC. The encoded protein is CSGAGGARKSGETQYF. V and J are TRBV29-1 and TRBJ2-5; 8 nucleotides agree with TRBD2. The V and J ends lost 7 bases and 5 bases, in that order; junction bases with no gene match: 18. The CDR3 is made up of 16 amino acids. Germline V CDR1 and CDR2: SQVTM, ANQGSEA.